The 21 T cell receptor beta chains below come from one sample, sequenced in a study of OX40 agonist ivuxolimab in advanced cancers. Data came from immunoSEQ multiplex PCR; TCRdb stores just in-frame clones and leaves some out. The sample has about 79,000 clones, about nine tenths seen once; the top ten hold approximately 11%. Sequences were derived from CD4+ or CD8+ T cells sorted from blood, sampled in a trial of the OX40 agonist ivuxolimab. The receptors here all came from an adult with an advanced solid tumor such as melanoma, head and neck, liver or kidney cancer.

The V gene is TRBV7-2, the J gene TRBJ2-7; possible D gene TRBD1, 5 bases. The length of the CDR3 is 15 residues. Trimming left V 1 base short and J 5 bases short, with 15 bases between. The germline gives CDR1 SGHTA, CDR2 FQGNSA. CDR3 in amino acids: CASSLDSTGRDEQYF. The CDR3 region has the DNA TGTGCCAGCAGCTTAGACTCGACCGGCAGGGACGAGCAGTACTTC.

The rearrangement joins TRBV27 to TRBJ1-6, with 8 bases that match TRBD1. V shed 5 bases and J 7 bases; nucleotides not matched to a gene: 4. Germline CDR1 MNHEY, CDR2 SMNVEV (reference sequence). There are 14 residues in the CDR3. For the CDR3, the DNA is TGTGCCAGCAGTCAAACAGGGGGGAATTCACCCCTCCACTTT. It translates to CASSQTGGNSPLHF.

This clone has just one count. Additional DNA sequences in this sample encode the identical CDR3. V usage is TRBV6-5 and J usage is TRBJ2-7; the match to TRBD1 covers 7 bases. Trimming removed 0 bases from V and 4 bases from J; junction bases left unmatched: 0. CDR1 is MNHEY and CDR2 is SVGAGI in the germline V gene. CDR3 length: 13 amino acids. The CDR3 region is CASSYSTGYEQYF. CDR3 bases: TGTGCCAGCAGTTACTCGACAGGGTACGAGCAGTACTTC.

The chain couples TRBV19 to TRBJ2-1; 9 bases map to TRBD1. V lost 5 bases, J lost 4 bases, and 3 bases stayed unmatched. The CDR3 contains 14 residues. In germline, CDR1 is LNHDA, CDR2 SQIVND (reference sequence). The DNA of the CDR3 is TGTGCCAGTAGTCTGGGACAGGGATACAATGAGCAGTTCTTC. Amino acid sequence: CASSLGQGYNEQFF.

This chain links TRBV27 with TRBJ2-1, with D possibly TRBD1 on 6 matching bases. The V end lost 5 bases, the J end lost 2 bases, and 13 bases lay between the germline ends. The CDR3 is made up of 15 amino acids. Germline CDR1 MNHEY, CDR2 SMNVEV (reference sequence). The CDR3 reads CASSLGQRAYNEQFF. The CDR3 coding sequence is TGTGCCAGCAGTCTAGGACAGCGAGCCTACAATGAGCAGTTCTTC.

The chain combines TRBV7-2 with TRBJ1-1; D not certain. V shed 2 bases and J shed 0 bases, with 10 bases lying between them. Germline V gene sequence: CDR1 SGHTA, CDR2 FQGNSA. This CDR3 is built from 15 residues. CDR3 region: CASSLTGSLNTEAFF. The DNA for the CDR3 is TGTGCCAGCAGCTTAACCGGGTCTCTGAACACTGAAGCTTTCTTT.

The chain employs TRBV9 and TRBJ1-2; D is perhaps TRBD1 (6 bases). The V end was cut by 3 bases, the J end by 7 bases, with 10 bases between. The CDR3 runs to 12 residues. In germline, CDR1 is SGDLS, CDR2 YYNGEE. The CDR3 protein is CASSGTGSGYTF. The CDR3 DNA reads TGTGCCAGCAGCGGAACAGGGTCTGGCTACACCTTC.

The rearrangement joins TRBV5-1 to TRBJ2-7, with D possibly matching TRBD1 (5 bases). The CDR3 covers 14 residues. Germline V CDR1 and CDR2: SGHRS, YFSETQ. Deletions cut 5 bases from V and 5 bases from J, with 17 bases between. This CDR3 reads CASRQYGQLDEQYF. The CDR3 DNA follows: TGCGCCAGCAGGCAGTATGGACAACTCGACGAGCAGTACTTC.

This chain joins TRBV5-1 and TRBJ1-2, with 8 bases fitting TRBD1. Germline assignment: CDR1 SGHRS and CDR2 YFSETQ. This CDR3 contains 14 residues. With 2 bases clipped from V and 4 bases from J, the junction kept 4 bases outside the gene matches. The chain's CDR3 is CASSLETGVYGYTF. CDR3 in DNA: TGCGCCAGCAGCTTAGAGACAGGGGTCTATGGCTACACCTTC.

As DNA, the CDR3 is TGTGCCAGCAGCTCCCTTTCCTACGAGCAGTACTTC. This codes for CASSSLSYEQYF. The rearrangement uses TRBV7-9 and TRBJ2-7; D remains ambiguous. This CDR3 has 12 residues. Between the trimmed V and J ends, which lost 4 bases and 1 base, there was a span of 5 bases. CDR1 SEHNR and CDR2 FQNEAQ come from the germline V gene (reference sequence).

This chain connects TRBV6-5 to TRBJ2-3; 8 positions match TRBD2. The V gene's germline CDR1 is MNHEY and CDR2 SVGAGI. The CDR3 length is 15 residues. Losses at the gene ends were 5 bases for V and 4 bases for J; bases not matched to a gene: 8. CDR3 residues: CASSVIAGRSDTQYF. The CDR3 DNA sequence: TGTGCCAGCAGTGTGATAGCGGGGCGATCAGATACGCAGTATTTT.

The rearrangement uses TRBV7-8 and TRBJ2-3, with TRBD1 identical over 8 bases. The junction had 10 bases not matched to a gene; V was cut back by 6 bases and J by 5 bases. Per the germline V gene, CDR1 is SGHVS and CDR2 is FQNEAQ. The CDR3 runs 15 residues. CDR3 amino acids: CASSSHGRGQDTQYF. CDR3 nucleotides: TGTGCCAGCAGTTCCCATGGCAGGGGGCAAGATACGCAGTATTTT.

The CDR3 sequence: CASSLENTGPNGYTF. The CDR3 coding sequence is TGTGCCAGCAGCTTAGAGAATACAGGCCCCAATGGCTACACCTTC. The rearrangement links TRBV7-6 to TRBJ1-2; maybe TRBD1 (5 bases). The CDR3 extends over 15 amino acids. The V end was cut by 1 base, the J end by 6 bases, with 15 bases between. Germline V gene sequence: CDR1 SGHVS, CDR2 FNYEAQ. The full variable domain, completed using reference TRBV7-6 and TRBJ1-2, is GAGVSQSPRYKVTKRGQDVALRCDPISGHVSLYWYRQALGQGPEFLTYFNYEAQQDKSGLPNDRFSAERPEGSISTLTIQRTEQRDSAMYRCASSLENTGPNGYTFGSGTRLTVV.

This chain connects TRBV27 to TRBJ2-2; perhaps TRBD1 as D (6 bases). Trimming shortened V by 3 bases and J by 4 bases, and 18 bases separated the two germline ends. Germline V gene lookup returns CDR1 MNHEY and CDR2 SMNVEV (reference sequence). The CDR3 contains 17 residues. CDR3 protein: CASSLPDRTPGTGELFF. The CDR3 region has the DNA TGTGCCAGCAGTTTGCCCGACAGGACCCCGGGCACCGGGGAGCTGTTTTTT.

Here the CDR3 DNA reads TGTGCCAGCCACCTGTCGCAGGGCAATCAGCCCCAGCATTTT. Its translation: CASHLSQGNQPQHF. J is TRBJ1-5 and V is TRBV5-6, with no clear D. V was shortened by 7 bases and J by 2 bases, with 13 bases between the two germline ends. This CDR3 is 14 amino acids long. Germline assignment: CDR1 SGHDT and CDR2 YYEEEE.

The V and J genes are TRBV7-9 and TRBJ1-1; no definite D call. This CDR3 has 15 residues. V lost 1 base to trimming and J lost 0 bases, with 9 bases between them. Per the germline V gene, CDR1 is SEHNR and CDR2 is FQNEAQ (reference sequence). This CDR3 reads CASSLGLGLNTEAFF. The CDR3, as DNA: TGTGCCAGCAGCTTAGGGCTTGGACTGAACACTGAAGCTTTCTTT.

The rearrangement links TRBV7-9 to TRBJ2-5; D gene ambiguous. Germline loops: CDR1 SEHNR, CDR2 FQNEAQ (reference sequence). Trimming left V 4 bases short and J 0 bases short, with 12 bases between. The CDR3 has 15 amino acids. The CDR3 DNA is TGTGCCAGCAGCTCCCCGGGCGCGTACCAAGAGACCCAGTACTTC. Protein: CASSSPGAYQETQYF.

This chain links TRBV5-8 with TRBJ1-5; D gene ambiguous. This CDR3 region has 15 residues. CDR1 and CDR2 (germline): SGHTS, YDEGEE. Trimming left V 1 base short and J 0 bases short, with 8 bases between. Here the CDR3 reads CASSLSLNSNQPQHF. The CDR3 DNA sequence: TGTGCCAGCAGCTTGTCCCTTAATAGCAATCAGCCCCAGCATTTT.

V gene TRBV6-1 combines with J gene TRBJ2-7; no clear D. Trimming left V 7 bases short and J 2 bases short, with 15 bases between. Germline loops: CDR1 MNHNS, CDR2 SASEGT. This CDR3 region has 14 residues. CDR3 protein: CASTYGQPTYEQYF. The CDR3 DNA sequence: TGTGCCAGCACCTATGGGCAGCCAACCTACGAGCAGTACTTC.

CDR3 bases: TGTGCCAGCAGCCCTGTCGTGGGTGGGGAAAAACTGTTTTTT. Translating it yields CASSPVVGGEKLFF. The rearrangement joins TRBV16 to TRBJ1-4; no clear D gene. Looked up from germline, CDR1 is KGHSY and CDR2 is FQNENV. The CDR3 is made up of 14 amino acids. V lost 4 bases to trimming and J lost 8 bases, with 14 bases between them.

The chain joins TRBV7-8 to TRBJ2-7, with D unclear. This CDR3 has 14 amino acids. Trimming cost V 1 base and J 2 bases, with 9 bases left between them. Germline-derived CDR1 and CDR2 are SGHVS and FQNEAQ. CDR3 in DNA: TGTGCCAGCAGCTTAGGTACGGTGACCTACGAGCAGTACTTC. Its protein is CASSLGTVTYEQYF.